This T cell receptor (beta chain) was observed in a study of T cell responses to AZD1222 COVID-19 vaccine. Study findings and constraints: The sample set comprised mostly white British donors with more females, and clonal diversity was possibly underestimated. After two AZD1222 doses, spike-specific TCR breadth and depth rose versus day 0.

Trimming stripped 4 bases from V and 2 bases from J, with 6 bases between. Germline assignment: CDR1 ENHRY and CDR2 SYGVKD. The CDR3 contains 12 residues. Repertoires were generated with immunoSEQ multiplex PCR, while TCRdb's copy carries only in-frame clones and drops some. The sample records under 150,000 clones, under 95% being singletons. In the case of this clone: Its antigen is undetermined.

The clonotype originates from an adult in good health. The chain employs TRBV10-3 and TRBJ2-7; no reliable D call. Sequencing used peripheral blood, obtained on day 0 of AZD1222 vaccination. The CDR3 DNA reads TGTGCCATCAGTGGAGACACCTACGAGCAGTACTTC. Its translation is CAISGDTYEQYF.